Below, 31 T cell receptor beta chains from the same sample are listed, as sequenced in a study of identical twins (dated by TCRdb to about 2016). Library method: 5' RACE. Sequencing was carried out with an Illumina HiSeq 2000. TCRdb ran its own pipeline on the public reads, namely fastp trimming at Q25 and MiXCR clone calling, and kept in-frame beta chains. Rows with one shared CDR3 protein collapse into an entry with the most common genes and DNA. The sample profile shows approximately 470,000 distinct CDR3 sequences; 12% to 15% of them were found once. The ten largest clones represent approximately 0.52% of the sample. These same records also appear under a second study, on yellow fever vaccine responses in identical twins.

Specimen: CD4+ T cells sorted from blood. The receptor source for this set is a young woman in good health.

CDR3 loop: CASSYAPRVSEQYF. DNA of the CDR3: TGTGCCAGCAGTTACGCTCCCCGGGTCTCCGAGCAGTACTTC. The V call is TRBV6-5, the J call TRBJ2-7; D call uncertain. CDR3 length: 14 amino acids. Germline V gene data show CDR1 as MNHEY and CDR2 as SVGAGI. Trimming pared 2 bases from V and 6 bases from J, leaving 14 bases between.

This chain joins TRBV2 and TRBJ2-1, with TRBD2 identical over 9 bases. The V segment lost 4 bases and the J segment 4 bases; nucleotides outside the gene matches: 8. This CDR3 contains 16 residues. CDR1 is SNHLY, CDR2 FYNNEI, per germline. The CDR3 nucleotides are TGTGCCAGCAGTGCGAATCTAGCGGGGATATACAATGAGCAGTTCTTC. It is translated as CASSANLAGIYNEQFF. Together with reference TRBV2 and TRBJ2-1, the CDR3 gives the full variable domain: EPEVTQTPSHQVTQMGQEVILRCVPISNHLYFYWYRQILGQKVEFLVSFYNNEISEKSEIFDDQFSVERPDGSNFTLKIRSTKLEDSAMYFCASSANLAGIYNEQFFGPGTRLTVL.

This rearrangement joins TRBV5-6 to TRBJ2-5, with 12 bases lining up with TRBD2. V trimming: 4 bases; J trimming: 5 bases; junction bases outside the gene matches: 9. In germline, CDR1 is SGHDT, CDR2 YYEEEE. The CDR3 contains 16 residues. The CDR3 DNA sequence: TGTGCCAGCAGCATTGGACTAGCGGGACTGGGGGAGACCCAGTACTTC. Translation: CASSIGLAGLGETQYF.

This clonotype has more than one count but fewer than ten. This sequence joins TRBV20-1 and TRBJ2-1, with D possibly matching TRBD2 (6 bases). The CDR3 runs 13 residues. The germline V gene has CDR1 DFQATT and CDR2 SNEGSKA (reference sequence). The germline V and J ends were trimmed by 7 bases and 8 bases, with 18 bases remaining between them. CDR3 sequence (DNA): TGCAGTGGTTGTCAGGGAGGTAGAGATGAGCAGTTCTTC. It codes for CSGCQGGRDEQFF.

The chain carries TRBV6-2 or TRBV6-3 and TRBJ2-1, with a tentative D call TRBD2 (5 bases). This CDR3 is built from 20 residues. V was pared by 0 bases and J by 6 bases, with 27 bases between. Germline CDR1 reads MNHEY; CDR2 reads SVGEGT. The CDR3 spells CASSYSTLGRGTPSSNEQFF. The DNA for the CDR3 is TGTGCCAGCAGTTACTCAACCCTCGGTCGGGGTACTCCTTCATCCAATGAGCAGTTCTTC.

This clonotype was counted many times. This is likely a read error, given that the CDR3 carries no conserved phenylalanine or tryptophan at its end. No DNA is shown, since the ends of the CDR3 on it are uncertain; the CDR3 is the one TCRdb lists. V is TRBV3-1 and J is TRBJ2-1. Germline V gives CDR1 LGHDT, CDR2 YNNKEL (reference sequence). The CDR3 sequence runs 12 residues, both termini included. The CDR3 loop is CASSHDLGLATY.

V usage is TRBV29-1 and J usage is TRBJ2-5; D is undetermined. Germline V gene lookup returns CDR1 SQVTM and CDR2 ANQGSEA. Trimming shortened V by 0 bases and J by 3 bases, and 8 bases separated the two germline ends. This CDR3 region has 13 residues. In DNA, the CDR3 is TGCAGCGTTGAAGAGAGTAGTAAAGAGACCCAGTACTTC. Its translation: CSVEESSKETQYF.

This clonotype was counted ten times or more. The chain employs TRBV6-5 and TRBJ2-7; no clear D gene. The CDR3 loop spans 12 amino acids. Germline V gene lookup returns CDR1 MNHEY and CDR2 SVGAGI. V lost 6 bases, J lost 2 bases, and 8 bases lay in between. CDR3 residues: CASSRWPYEQYF. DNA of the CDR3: TGTGCCAGCAGCCGCTGGCCCTACGAGCAGTACTTC.

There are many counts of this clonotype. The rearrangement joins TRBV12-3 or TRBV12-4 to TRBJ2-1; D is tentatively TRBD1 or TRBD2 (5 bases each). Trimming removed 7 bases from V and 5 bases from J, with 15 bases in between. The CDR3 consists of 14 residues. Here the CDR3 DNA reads TGTGCCAGCAAGGGGACCCAGGCGGACAATGAGCAGTTCTTC. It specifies CASKGTQADNEQFF.

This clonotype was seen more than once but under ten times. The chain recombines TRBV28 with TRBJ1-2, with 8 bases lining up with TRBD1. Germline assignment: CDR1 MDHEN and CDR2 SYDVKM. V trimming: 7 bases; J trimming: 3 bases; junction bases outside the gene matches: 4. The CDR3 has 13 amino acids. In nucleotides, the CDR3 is TGTGCCAGCACAGGGGGCGCTGACTATGGCTACACCTTC. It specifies CASTGGADYGYTF.

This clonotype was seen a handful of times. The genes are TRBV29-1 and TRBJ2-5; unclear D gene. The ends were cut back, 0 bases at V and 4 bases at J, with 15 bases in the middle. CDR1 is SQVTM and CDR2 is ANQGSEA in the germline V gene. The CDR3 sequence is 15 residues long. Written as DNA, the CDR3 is TGCAGCGTTGAAGAACACCTTCGGCCTTTAGAGACCCAGTACTTC. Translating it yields CSVEEHLRPLETQYF.

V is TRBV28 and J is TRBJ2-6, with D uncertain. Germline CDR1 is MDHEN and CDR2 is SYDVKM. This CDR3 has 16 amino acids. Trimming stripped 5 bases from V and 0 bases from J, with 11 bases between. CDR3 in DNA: TGTGCCAGCAGTAGAGACTTTAGCTCTGGGGCCAACGTCCTGACTTTC. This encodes CASSRDFSSGANVLTF.

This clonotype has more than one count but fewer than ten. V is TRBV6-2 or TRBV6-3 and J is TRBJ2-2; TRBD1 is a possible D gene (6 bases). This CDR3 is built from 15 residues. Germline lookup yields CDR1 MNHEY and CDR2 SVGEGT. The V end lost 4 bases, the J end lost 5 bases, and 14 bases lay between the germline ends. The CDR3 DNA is TGTGCCAGCAGTTTACAGGGAGTGCTGACCGGGGAGCTGTTTTTT. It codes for CASSLQGVLTGELFF.

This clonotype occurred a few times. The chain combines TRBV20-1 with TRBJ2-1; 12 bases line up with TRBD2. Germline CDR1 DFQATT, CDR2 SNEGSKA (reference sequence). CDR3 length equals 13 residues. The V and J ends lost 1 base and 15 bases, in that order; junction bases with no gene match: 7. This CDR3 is CSARGLAGALGFF. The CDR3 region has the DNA TGCAGTGCTAGAGGACTAGCGGGGGCATTAGGGTTCTTC.

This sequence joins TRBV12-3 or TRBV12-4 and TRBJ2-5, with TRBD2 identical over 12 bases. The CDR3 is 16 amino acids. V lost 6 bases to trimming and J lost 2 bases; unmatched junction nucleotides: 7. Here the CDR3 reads CASSSRLAGEQETQYF. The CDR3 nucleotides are TGTGCCAGCAGCTCTAGACTAGCGGGGGAGCAAGAGACCCAGTACTTC.

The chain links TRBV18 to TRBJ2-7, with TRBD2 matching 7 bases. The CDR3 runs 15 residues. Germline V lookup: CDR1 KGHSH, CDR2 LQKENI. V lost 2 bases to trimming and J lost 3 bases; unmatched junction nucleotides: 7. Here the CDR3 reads CASSPAGEVRYEQYF. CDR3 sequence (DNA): TGTGCCAGCTCACCAGCGGGAGAAGTCCGCTACGAGCAGTACTTC.

The CDR3 loop reads CASSPVVGSFNEQFF. As DNA, the CDR3 is TGTGCCAGCAGCCCCGTCGTGGGTAGCTTCAATGAGCAGTTCTTC. The chain carries TRBV7-6 and TRBJ2-1, with D uncertain. This CDR3 contains 15 residues. Trimming took 5 bases from V and 6 from J, leaving 17 bases between them. Germline lookup yields CDR1 SGHVS and CDR2 FNYEAQ.

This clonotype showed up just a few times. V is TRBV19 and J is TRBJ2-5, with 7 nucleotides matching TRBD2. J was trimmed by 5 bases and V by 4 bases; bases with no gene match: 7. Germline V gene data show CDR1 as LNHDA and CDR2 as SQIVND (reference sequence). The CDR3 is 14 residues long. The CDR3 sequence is CASSTGLGGETQYF. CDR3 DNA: TGTGCCAGTAGTACCGGACTAGGCGGGGAGACCCAGTACTTC.

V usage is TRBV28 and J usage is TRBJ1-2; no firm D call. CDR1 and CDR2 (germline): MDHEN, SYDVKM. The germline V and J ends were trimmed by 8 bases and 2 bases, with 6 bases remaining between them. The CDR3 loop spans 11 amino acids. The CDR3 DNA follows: TGTGCCAGCGGATCAAACTATGGCTACACCTTC. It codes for CASGSNYGYTF.

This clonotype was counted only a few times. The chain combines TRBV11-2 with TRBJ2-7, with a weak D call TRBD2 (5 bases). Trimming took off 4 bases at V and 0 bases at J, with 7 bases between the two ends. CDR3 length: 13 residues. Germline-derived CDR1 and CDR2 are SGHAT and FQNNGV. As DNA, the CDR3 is TGTGCCAGCAGCTCGGGGTTCTCCTACGAGCAGTACTTC. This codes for CASSSGFSYEQYF.

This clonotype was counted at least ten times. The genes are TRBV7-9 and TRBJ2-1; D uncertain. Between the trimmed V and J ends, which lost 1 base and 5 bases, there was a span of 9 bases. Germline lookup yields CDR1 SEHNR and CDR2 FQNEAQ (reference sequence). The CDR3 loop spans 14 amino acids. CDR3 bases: TGTGCCAGCAGCTTAGGTCTAGGGAACAATGAGCAGTTCTTC. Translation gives CASSLGLGNNEQFF. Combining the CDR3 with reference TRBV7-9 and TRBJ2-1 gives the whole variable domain DTGVSQNPRHKITKRGQNVTFRCDPISEHNRLYWYRQTLGQGPEFLTYFQNEAQLEKSRLLSDRFSAERPKGSFSTLEIQRTEQGDSAMYLCASSLGLGNNEQFFGPGTRLTVL.

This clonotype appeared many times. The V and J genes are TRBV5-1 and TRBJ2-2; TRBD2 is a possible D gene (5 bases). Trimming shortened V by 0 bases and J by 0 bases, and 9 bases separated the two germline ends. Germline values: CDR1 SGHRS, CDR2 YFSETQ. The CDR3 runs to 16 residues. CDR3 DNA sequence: TGCGCCAGCAGCTTGGGGAGGAGCGCGAACACCGGGGAGCTGTTTTTT. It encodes CASSLGRSANTGELFF. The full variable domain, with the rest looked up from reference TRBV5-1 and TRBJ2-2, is KAGVTQTPRYLIKTRGQQVTLSCSPISGHRSVSWYQQTPGQGLQFLFEYFSETQRNKGNFPGRFSGRQFSNSRSEMNVSTLELGDSALYLCASSLGRSANTGELFFGEGSRLTVL.

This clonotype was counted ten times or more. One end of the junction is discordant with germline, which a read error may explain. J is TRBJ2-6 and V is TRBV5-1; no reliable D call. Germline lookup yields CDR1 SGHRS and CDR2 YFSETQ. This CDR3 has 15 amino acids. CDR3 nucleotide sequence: TGTGCCAGCAGTTTAGAAGCCTCTGGGGCCAACGTCCTGACTTTC. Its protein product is CASSLEASGANVLTF.

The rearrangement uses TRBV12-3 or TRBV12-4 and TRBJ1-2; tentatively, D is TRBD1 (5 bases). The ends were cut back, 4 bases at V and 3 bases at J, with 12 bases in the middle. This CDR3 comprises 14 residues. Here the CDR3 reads CASSSNGAYYGYTF. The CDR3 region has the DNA TGTGCCAGCAGTTCCAATGGGGCTTACTATGGCTACACCTTC.

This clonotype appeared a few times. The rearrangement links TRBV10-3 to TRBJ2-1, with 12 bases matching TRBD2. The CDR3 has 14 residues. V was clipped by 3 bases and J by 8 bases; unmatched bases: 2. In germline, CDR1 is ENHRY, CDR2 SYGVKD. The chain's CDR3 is CAISDLAGGDEQFF. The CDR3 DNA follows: TGTGCCATCAGTGATCTAGCGGGGGGGGATGAGCAGTTCTTC.

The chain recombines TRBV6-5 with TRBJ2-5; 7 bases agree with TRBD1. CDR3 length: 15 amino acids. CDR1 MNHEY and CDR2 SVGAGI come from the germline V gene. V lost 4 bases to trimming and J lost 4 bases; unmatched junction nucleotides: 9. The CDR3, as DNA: TGTGCCAGCAGTTTTGACAGGGAAACCTTAGAGACCCAGTACTTC. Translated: CASSFDRETLETQYF.

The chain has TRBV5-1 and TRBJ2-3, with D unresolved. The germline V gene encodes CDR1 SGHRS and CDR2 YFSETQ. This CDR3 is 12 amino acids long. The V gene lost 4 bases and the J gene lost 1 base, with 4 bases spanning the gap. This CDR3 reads CASSHGTDTQYF. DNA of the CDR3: TGCGCCAGCAGCCACGGCACAGATACGCAGTATTTT.

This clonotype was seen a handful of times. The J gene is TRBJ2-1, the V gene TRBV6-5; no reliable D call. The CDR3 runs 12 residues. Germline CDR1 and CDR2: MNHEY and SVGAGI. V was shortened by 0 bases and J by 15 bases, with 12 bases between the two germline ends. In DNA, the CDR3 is TGTGCCAGCAGTTACTCAGGATTGGTGTGGTTCTTC. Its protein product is CASSYSGLVWFF.

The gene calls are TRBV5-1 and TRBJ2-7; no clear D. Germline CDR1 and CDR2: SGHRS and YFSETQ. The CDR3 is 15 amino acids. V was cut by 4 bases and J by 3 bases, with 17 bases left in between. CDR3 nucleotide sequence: TGCGCCAGCAGCCAGTACCAAGGACCGAACTACGAGCAGTACTTC. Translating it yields CASSQYQGPNYEQYF.

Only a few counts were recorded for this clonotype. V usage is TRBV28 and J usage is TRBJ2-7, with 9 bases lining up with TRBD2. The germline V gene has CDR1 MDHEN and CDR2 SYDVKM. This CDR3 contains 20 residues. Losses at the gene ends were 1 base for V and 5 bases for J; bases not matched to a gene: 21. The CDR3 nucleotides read TGTGCCAGCAGTTTATTGGCCCCGTGGAGCGGGGGGACGCCGAAAAACGAGCAGTACTTC. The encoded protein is CASSLLAPWSGGTPKNEQYF.

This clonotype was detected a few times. CDR3 coding DNA: TGCAGTGCTAGTCTCGGTACTAGCACAGATACGCAGTATTTT. Its protein is CSASLGTSTDTQYF. The chain couples TRBV20-1 to TRBJ2-3; D is undetermined. CDR3 length equals 14 residues. CDR1 is DFQATT, CDR2 SNEGSKA, per germline (reference sequence). The V end was cut by 3 bases, the J end by 0 bases, with 10 bases between.